Each of the 24 T cell receptor beta chains below was sequenced from the same sample in a study of OX40 agonist ivuxolimab in advanced cancers. Sequencing was performed with immunoSEQ multiplex PCR; in TCRdb, only in-frame clones are kept and a portion is missing. Counted here are 50,000 or so clones, over 85% occurring once; the ten biggest clones make up around 26%. The sample was CD4+ or CD8+ T cells sorted from blood, taken in a trial of the OX40 agonist ivuxolimab. Receptors were obtained from an adult with an advanced solid tumor such as melanoma, head and neck, liver or kidney cancer.

The CDR3 region is CASSYGRAGAFF. The CDR3 DNA reads as TGTGCCAGCAGTTACGGCAGGGCAGGGGCTTTCTTT. The chain employs TRBV6-6 and TRBJ1-1, with a possible D match to TRBD1 (5 bases). The V end lost 2 bases, the J end lost 11 bases, and 12 bases lay between the germline ends. The CDR3 spans 12 residues. Germline assignment: CDR1 MNHNY and CDR2 SVGAGI (reference sequence).

The chain couples TRBV19 to TRBJ2-3, with D possibly being TRBD2 (5 bases). The CDR3 has 14 amino acids. V lost 4 bases and J 2 bases, leaving 10 bases between the germline ends. CDR1 and CDR2 from the germline V gene are LNHDA and SQIVND (reference sequence). CDR3 sequence: CASSTTTITDTQYF. In DNA, the CDR3 is TGTGCCAGTAGTACGACTACGATCACAGATACGCAGTATTTT.

The gene calls are TRBV5-6 and TRBJ1-4; D is unresolved. Looked up from germline, CDR1 is SGHDT and CDR2 is YYEEEE. V lost 0 bases to trimming and J lost 4 bases, with 4 bases between them. CDR3 length equals 13 residues. CDR3 coding DNA: TGTGCCAGCAGCTTGGAACTTAATGAAAAACTGTTTTTT. Translation gives CASSLELNEKLFF.

V gene TRBV2 combines with J gene TRBJ1-2; 8 bases are shared with TRBD1. The CDR3 has 17 amino acids. Per the germline V gene, CDR1 is SNHLY and CDR2 is FYNNEI. V lost 8 bases, J lost 3 bases, and 17 bases stayed unmatched. This CDR3 is CASGVGQGPSQDYGYTF. CDR3 bases: TGTGCCAGCGGGGTAGGACAGGGCCCCAGCCAGGACTATGGCTACACCTTC.

V gene TRBV15 combines with J gene TRBJ1-3, with D unresolved. The ends were cut back, 0 bases at V and 2 bases at J, with 11 bases in the middle. Germline V lookup: CDR1 LNHNV, CDR2 YYDKDF (reference sequence). The CDR3 has 16 amino acids. CDR3 DNA: TGTGCCACCAGCAGAGATGTTTGGGGAGCTGGAAACACCATATATTTT. It encodes CATSRDVWGAGNTIYF.

V is TRBV27 and J is TRBJ2-7, with TRBD2 matching over 14 bases. The CDR3 runs to 14 residues. J lost 10 bases, V lost 6 bases, and 8 bases had no gene match. Germline V gives CDR1 MNHEY, CDR2 SMNVEV (reference sequence). DNA of the CDR3: TGTGCCAGCAGCCCTGGGACTAGCGGGAGCATCCAGTACTTC. Protein product: CASSPGTSGSIQYF.

This clone was picked up one time. The CDR3 is CASARGQMNTEAFF. The CDR3 DNA is TGTGCCAGCGCTAGGGGACAGATGAACACTGAAGCTTTCTTT. The chain carries TRBV10-3 and TRBJ1-1, with 7 bases aligning to TRBD1. Germline CDR1 reads ENHRY; CDR2 reads SYGVKD. The CDR3 has 14 residues. V trimming: 10 bases; J trimming: 0 bases; junction bases outside the gene matches: 8.

V usage is TRBV6-5 and J usage is TRBJ1-1; D is unresolved. The CDR3 consists of 12 residues. V lost 8 bases and J lost 5, with 12 bases in between. The germline V gene encodes CDR1 MNHEY and CDR2 SVGAGI. The CDR3 DNA is TGTGCCAGCGGTGCCAGGATGACTGAAGCTTTCTTT. It encodes CASGARMTEAFF.

V usage is TRBV7-8 and J usage is TRBJ1-5; D is ambiguous. Germline-derived CDR1 and CDR2 are SGHVS and FQNEAQ. The CDR3 consists of 14 residues. Deletions cut 5 bases from V and 7 bases from J, with 15 bases between. For the CDR3, the DNA is TGTGCCAGCAGCCAGAGCACCAGAGGGCAGCCCCAGCATTTT. The encoded protein is CASSQSTRGQPQHF.

The chain recombines TRBV7-2 with TRBJ1-1; D is possibly TRBD1 (6 bases). The germline V gene encodes CDR1 SGHTA and CDR2 FQGNSA. V dropped 4 bases and J dropped 8 bases, with 8 bases sitting between them. The CDR3 contains 11 residues. The CDR3 DNA reads TGTGCCAGCAGCTCAGGGGCCGAAGCTTTCTTT. This gives the protein CASSSGAEAFF.

This clone was picked up a small number of times. V gene TRBV11-1 combines with J gene TRBJ2-7; no definite D call. CDR1 and CDR2 from the germline V gene are SGHAT and FQDESV (reference sequence). The V end was cut by 6 bases, the J end by 3 bases, with 12 bases between. This CDR3 is built from 13 residues. As DNA, the CDR3 is TGTGCCAGCAGTCTCCGGTGGGACTACGAGCAGTACTTC. Its protein product is CASSLRWDYEQYF. Full variable domain (outside the CDR3, taken from reference TRBV11-1 and TRBJ2-7): EAEVAQSPRYKITEKSQAVAFWCDPISGHATLYWYRQILGQGPELLVQFQDESVVDDSQLPKDRFSAERLKGVDSTLKIQPAELGDSAMYLCASSLRWDYEQYFGPGTRLTVT.

DNA of the CDR3: TGTGCCAGCAGCCAGAGGACAGGGGGATCGGGCACCGGGGAGCTGTTTTTT. Protein sequence: CASSQRTGGSGTGELFF. J is TRBJ2-2 and V is TRBV7-9; TRBD1 aligns across 10 bases. The CDR3 sequence is 17 residues long. J gave up 4 bases and V 5 bases, and 10 bases lay outside the gene matches. Germline CDR1 is SEHNR and CDR2 is FQNEAQ (reference sequence).

This chain joins TRBV4-2 and TRBJ2-7, with 12 bases matching TRBD2. The CDR3 consists of 17 residues. The junction had 8 bases not matched to a gene; V was cut back by 4 bases and J by 1 base. Germline loops: CDR1 LGHNA, CDR2 YNFKEQ. The CDR3: CASSPGTSGLWSYEQYF. Here the CDR3 DNA reads TGTGCCAGCAGCCCCGGGACTAGCGGGCTTTGGTCCTACGAGCAGTACTTC.

The chain links TRBV9 to TRBJ1-1, with D hard to call. The CDR3 runs to 13 residues. Trimming left V 4 bases short and J 4 bases short, with 11 bases between. Germline V gene lookup returns CDR1 SGDLS and CDR2 YYNGEE. In nucleotides, the CDR3 is TGTGCCAGCAGCTCCGGCGAGGGCACTGAAGCTTTCTTT. Residues: CASSSGEGTEAFF.

The chain links TRBV5-6 to TRBJ2-7; 9 positions agree with TRBD1. Germline V gene sequence: CDR1 SGHDT, CDR2 YYEEEE. The CDR3 contains 13 residues. V lost 3 bases and J lost 5; bases outside the gene matches: 3. CDR3 bases: TGTGCCAGCAGCTGGGGGGACAGGGACGAGCAGTACTTC. Its translation is CASSWGDRDEQYF.

The rearrangement joins TRBV5-1 to TRBJ2-2, with D maybe TRBD2 (7 bases). V was shortened by 6 bases and J by 2 bases, with 11 bases between the two germline ends. This CDR3 is built from 14 residues. CDR1 is SGHRS and CDR2 is YFSETQ in the germline V gene. The CDR3 here is CASIGGTNTGELFF. The CDR3 nucleotides read TGCGCCAGCATCGGGGGGACAAACACCGGGGAGCTGTTTTTT.

The chain links TRBV19 to TRBJ2-3; the match to TRBD2 covers 8 bases. V trimming: 3 bases; J trimming: 4 bases; junction bases outside the gene matches: 6. The CDR3 runs 15 residues. From germline, CDR1 is LNHDA and CDR2 SQIVND (reference sequence). CDR3 residues: CASSISSGPADTQYF. CDR3 DNA: TGTGCCAGTAGTATTTCTAGCGGGCCAGCAGATACGCAGTATTTT.

This sequence joins TRBV27 and TRBJ1-6; D is undetermined. The CDR3 consists of 12 residues. The V and J ends lost 3 bases and 3 bases respectively, with 0 bases between them. The germline CDR1 and CDR2 sequences are MNHEY and SMNVEV (reference sequence). In nucleotides, the CDR3 is TGTGCCAGCAGTTTCTATAATTCACCCCTCCACTTT. This encodes CASSFYNSPLHF.

The chain links TRBV15 to TRBJ2-3, with D unclear. Germline loops: CDR1 LNHNV, CDR2 YYDKDF (reference sequence). V dropped 4 bases and J dropped 5 bases, with 19 bases sitting between them. This CDR3 is 16 amino acids long. CDR3 in DNA: TGTGCCACCAGCACGGAAGGACCCTCAGAGAAAGATACGCAGTATTTT. Protein: CATSTEGPSEKDTQYF.

V gene TRBV9 combines with J gene TRBJ2-2, with a tentative D call TRBD2 (5 bases). CDR1 and CDR2 from the germline V gene are SGDLS and YYNGEE. Trimming took off 4 bases at V and 2 bases at J, with 12 bases between the two ends. This CDR3 has 15 amino acids. The DNA for the CDR3 is TGTGCCAGCAGCTCCCGGACTTCTAACACCGGGGAGCTGTTTTTT. Amino acids: CASSSRTSNTGELFF.

V gene TRBV5-5 combines with J gene TRBJ2-2, with D perhaps matching TRBD1 (5 bases). Germline CDR1 SGHKS, CDR2 YYEKEE (reference sequence). V shed 4 bases and J shed 0 bases, with 16 bases lying between them. The length of the CDR3 is 17 residues. CDR3 sequence (DNA): TGTGCCAGCAGCCTGCTGGGGCCGGCGGCGAACACCGGGGAGCTGTTTTTT. Translation: CASSLLGPAANTGELFF.

The chain recombines TRBV10-3 with TRBJ2-2; D uncertain. Germline V gene data show CDR1 as ENHRY and CDR2 as SYGVKD. CDR3 length: 13 amino acids. Trimming shortened V by 6 bases and J by 2 bases, and 7 bases separated the two germline ends. This chain's CDR3 is CAISISNTGELFF. DNA for the CDR3: TGTGCCATCAGCATTTCAAACACCGGGGAGCTGTTTTTT.

J is TRBJ1-1 and V is TRBV28, with a weak D call TRBD1 (6 bases). CDR3 size: 15 residues. V was trimmed by 5 bases and J by 7 bases, leaving 20 bases between them. Germline V gene lookup returns CDR1 MDHEN and CDR2 SYDVKM. CDR3 sequence reads: CASSNGDNQEGEAFF. CDR3 sequence (DNA): TGTGCCAGCAGTAACGGGGACAATCAGGAAGGTGAAGCTTTCTTT.

In its sample, this clone was seen once. J is TRBJ2-1 and V is TRBV5-6, with TRBD1 matching over 7 bases. The CDR3 spans 15 residues. The V gene's germline CDR1 is SGHDT and CDR2 YYEEEE. J was trimmed by 3 bases and V by 0 bases; bases with no gene match: 3. Here the CDR3 DNA reads TGTGCCAGCAGCTTGGGAGGGGGCATCTACAATGAGCAGTTCTTC. It translates to CASSLGGGIYNEQFF.